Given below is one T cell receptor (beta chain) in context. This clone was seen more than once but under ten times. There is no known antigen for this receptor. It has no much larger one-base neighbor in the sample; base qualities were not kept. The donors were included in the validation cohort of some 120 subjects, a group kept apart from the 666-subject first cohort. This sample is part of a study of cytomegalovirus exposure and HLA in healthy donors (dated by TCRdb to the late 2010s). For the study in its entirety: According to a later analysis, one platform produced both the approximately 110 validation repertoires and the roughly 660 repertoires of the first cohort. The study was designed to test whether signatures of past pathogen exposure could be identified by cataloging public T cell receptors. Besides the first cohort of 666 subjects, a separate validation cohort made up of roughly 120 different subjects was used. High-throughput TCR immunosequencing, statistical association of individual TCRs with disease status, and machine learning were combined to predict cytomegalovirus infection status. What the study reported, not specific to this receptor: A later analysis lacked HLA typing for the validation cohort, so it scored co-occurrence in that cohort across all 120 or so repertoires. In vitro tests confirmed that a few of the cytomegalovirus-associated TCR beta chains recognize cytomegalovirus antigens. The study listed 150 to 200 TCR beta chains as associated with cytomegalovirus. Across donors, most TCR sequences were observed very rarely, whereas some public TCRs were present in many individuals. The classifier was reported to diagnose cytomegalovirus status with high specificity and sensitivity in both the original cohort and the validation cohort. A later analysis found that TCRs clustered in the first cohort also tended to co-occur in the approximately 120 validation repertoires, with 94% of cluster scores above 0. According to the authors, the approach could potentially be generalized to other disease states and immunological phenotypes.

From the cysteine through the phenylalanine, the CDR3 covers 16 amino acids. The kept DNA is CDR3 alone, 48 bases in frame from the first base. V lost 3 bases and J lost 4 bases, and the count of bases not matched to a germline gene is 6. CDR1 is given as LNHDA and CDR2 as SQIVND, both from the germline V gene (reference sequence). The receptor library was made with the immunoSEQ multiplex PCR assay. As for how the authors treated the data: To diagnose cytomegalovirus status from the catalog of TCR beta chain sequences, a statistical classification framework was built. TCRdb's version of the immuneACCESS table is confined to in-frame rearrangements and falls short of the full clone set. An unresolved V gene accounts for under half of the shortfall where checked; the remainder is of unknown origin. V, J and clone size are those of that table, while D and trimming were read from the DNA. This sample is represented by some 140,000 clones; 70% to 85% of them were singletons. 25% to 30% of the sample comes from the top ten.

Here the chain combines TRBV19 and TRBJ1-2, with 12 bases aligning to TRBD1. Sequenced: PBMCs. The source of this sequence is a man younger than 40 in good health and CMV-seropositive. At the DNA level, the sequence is TGTGCCAGTAGTATTCGGGGACAGGGGGCCGCCTATGGCTACACCTTC. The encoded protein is CASSIRGQGAAYGYTF.